The sequence of this T cell receptor beta chain was determined in a study of OX40 agonist ivuxolimab in advanced cancers. Study information: Partial responses occurred in Three dose-escalation patients, one with hepatocellular carcinoma and two with cutaneous melanoma.

This CDR3 region has 13 residues. Germline CDR1 and CDR2: SGHDT and YYEEEE. V dropped 6 bases and J dropped 2 bases, with 9 bases sitting between them. This table comes from immunoSEQ multiplex PCR, and its TCRdb copy is limited to in-frame clones, with some not included. Seen here are 90,000 to 130,000 clones, approximately 89% observed once, and the top ten hold 0.27%. This chain links TRBV5-6 with TRBJ1-5; no reliable D call. The sequencing here drew on CD4+ or CD8+ T cells sorted from blood, taken in a trial of the OX40 agonist ivuxolimab. The clonotype originates from an adult with an advanced solid tumor such as melanoma, head and neck, liver or kidney cancer. The CDR3 DNA reads TGTGCCAGCACCCTCGGGGGCAATCAGCCCCAGCATTTT. It specifies CASTLGGNQPQHF.